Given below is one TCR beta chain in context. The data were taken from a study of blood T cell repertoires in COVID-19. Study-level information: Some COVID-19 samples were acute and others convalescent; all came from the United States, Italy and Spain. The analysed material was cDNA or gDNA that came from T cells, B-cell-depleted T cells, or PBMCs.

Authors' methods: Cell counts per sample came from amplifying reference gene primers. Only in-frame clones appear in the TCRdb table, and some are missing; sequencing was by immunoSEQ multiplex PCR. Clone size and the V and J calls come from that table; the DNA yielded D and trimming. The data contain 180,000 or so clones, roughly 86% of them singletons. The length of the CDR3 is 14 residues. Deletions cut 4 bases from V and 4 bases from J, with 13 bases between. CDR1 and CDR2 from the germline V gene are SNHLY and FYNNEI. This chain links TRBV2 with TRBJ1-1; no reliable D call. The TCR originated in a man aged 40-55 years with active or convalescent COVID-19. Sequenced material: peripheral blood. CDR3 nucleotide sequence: TGTGCCAGCAGTGTGACCGAGAGGAGCACTGAAGCTTTCTTT. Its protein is CASSVTERSTEAFF.